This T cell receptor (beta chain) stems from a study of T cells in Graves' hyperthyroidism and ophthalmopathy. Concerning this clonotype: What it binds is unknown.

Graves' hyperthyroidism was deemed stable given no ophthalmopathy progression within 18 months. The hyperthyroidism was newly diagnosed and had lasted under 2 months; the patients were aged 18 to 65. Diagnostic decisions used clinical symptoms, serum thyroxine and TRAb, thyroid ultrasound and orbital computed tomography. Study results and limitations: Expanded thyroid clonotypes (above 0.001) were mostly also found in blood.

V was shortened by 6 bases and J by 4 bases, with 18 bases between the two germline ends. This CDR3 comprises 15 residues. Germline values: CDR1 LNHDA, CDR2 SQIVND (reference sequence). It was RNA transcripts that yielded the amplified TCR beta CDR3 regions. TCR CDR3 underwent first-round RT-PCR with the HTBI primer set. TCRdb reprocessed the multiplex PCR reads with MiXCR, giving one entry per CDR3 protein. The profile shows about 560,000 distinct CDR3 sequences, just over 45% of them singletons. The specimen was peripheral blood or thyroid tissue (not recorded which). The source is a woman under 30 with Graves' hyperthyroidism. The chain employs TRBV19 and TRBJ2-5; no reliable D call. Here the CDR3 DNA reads TGTGCCAGTAGAGGTCTAGTGTCAGGCGGAGAGACCCAGTACTTC. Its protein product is CASRGLVSGGETQYF.